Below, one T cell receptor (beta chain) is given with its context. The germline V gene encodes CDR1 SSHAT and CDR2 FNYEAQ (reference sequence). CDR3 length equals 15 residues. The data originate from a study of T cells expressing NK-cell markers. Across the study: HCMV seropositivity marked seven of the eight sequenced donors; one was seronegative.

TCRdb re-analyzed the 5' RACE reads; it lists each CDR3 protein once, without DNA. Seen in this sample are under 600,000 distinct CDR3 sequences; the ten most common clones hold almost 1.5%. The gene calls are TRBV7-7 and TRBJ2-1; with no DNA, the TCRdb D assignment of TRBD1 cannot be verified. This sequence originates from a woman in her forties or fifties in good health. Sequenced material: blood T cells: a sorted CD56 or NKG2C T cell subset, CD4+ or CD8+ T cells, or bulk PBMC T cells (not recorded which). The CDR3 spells CASSFGQGGNNEQFF.